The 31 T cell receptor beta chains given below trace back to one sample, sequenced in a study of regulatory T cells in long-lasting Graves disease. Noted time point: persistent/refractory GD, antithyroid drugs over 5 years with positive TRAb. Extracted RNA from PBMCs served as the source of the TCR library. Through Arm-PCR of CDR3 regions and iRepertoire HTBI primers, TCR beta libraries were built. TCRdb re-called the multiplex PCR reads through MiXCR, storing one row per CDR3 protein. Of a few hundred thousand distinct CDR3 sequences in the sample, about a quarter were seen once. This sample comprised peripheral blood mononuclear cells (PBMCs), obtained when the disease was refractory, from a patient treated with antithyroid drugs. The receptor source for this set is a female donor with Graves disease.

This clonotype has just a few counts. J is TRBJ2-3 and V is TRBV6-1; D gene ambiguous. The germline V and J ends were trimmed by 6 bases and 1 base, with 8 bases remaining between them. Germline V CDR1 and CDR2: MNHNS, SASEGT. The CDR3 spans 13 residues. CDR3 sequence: CASRDPGTDTQYF. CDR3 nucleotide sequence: TGTGCCAGCAGGGACCCAGGCACAGATACGCAGTATTTT.

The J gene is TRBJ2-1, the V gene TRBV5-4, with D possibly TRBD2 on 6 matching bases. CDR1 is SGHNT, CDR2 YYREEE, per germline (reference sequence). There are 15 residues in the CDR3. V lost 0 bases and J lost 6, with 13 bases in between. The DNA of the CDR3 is TGTGCCAGCAGCTTGGTGTGGAGGGCGTCCAATGAGCAGTTCTTC. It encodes CASSLVWRASNEQFF.

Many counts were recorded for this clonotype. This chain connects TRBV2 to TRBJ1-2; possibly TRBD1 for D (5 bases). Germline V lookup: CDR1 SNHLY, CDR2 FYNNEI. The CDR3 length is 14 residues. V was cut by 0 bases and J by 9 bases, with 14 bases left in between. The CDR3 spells CASSEARGGLSYTF. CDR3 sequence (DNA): TGTGCCAGCAGTGAAGCGCGGGGGGGATTAAGCTACACCTTC.

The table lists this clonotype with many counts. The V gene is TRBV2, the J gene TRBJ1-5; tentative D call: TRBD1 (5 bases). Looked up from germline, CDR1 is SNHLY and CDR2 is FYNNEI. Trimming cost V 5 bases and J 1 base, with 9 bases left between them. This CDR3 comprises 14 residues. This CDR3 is CASSLGPSNQPQHF. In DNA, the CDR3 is TGTGCCAGCAGTTTGGGACCGAGCAATCAGCCCCAGCATTTT.

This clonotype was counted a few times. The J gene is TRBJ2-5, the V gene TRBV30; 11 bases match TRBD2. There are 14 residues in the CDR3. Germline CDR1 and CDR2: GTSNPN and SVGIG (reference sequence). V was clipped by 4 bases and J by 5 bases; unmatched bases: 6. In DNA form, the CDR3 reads TGTGCCTGGACCGGACTAGCGGGCGGGGAGACCCAGTACTTC. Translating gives CAWTGLAGGETQYF. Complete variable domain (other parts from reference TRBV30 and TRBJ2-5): SQTIHQWPATLVQPVGSPLSLECTVEGTSNPNLYWYRQAAGRGLQLLFYSVGIGQISSEVPQNLSASRPQDRQFILSSKKLLLSDSGFYLCAWTGLAGGETQYFGPGTRLLVL.

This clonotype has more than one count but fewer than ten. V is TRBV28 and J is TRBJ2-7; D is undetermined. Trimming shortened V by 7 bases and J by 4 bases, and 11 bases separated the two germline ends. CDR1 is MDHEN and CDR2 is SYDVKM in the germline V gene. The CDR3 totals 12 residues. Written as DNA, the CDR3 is TGTGCCAGCACCCAAACCCCTTACGAGCAGTACTTC. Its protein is CASTQTPYEQYF.

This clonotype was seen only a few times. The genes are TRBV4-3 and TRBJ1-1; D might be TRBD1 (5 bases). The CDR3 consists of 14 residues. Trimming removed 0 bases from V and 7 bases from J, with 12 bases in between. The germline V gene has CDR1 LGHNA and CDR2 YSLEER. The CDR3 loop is CASSQDNRRGEAFF. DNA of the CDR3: TGCGCCAGCAGCCAAGATAACCGGAGGGGTGAAGCTTTCTTT.

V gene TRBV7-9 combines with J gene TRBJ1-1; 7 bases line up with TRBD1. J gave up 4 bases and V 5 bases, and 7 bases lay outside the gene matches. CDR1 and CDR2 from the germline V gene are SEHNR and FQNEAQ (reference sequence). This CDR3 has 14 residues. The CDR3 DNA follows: TGTGCCAGCAGCCTAACAGGGGCTAGCACTGAAGCTTTCTTT. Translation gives CASSLTGASTEAFF. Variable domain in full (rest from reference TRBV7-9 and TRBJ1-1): DTGVSQNPRHKITKRGQNVTFRCDPISEHNRLYWYRQTLGQGPEFLTYFQNEAQLEKSRLLSDRFSAERPKGSFSTLEIQRTEQGDSAMYLCASSLTGASTEAFFGQGTRLTVV.

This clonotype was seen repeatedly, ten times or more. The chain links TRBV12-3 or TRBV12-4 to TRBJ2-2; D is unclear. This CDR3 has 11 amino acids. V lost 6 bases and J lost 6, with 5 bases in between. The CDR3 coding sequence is TGTGCCAGCAGCTTTGCCGGGGAGCTGTTTTTT. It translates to CASSFAGELFF.

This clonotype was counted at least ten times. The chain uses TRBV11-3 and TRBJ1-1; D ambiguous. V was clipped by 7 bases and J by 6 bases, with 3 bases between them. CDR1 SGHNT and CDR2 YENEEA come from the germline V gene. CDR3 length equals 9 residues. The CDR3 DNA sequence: TGTGCCAGCAAGGCTGAAGCTTTCTTT. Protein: CASKAEAFF.

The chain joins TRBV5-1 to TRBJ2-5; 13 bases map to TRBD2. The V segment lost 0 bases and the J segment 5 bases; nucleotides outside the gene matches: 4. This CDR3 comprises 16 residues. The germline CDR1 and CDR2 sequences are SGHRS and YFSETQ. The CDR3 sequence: CASSLGGTSGIETQYF. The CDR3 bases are TGCGCCAGCAGCTTGGGCGGGACTAGCGGGATCGAGACCCAGTACTTC.

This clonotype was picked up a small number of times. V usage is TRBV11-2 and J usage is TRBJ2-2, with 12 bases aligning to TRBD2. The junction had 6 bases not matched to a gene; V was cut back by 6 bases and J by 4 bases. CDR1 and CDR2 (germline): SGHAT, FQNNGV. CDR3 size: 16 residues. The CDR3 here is CASSRLAGEGTGELFF. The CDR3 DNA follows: TGTGCCAGCAGTCGACTAGCGGGAGAGGGCACCGGGGAGCTGTTTTTT.

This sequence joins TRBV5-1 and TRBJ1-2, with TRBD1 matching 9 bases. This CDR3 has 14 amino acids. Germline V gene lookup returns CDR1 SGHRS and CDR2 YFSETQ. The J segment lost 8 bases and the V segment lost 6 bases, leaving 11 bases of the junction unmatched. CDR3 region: CASTRVGQGSGYTF. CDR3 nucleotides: TGCGCCAGCACCCGTGTGGGACAGGGATCGGGCTACACCTTC.

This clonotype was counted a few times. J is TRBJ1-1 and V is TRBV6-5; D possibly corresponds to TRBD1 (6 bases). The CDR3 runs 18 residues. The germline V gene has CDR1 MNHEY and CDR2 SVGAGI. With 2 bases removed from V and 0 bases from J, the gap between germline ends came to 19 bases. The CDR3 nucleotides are TGTGCCAGCAGTTACGGGGGGGGCAGACCAGGAATGAACACTGAAGCTTTCTTT. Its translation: CASSYGGGRPGMNTEAFF.

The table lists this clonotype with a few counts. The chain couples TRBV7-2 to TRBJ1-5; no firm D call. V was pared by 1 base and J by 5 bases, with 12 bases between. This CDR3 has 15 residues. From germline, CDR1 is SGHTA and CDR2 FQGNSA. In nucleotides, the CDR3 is TGTGCCAGCAGCTTAGGGCGGGGTTCCCATCAGCCCCAGCATTTT. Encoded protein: CASSLGRGSHQPQHF.

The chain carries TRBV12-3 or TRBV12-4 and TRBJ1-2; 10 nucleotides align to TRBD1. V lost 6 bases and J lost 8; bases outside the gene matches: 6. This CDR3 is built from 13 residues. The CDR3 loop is CASSPGQGEGYTF. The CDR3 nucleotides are TGTGCCAGCAGCCCCGGACAGGGGGAAGGCTACACCTTC.

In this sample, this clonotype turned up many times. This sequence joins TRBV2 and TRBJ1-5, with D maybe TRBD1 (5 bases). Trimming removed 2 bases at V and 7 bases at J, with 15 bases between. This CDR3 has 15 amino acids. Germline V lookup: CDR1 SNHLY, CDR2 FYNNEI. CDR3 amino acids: CASSEFFGTEQPQHF. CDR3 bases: TGTGCCAGCAGTGAATTTTTCGGGACGGAACAGCCCCAGCATTTT.

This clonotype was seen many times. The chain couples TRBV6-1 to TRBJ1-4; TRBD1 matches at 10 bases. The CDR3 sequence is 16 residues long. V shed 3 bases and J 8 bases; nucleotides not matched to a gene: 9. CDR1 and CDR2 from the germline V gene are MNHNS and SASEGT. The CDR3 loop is CASSDTGQGDTEKLFF. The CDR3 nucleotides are TGTGCCAGCAGTGACACCGGACAGGGGGATACAGAAAAACTGTTTTTT.

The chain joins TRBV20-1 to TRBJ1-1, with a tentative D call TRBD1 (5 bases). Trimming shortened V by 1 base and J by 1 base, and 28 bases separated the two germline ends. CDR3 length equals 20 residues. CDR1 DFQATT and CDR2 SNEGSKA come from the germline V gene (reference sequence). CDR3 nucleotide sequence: TGCAGTGCTAGAGCTCGAGGGCGGTCGGGGGGAACCGAATCGAACACTGAAGCTTTCTTT. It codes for CSARARGRSGGTESNTEAFF.

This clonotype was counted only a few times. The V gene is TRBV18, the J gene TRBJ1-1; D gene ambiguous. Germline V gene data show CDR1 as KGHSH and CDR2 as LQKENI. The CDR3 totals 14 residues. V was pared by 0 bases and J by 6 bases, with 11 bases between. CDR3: CASSPPEGRAEAFF. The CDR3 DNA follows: TGTGCCAGCTCACCACCTGAGGGTCGGGCTGAAGCTTTCTTT.

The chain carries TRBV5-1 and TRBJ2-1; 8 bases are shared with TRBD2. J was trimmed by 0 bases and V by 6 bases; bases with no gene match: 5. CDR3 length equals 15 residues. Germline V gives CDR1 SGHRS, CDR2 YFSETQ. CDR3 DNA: TGCGCCAGCAAAGGGCGGGAGGCCTCCTACAATGAGCAGTTCTTC. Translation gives CASKGREASYNEQFF.

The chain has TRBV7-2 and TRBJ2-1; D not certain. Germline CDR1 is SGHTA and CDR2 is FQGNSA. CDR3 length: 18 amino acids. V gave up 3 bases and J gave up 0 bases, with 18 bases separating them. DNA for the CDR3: TGTGCCAGCAGCTTCCAAAAAGGAGACACGAGCTCCTACAATGAGCAGTTCTTC. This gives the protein CASSFQKGDTSSYNEQFF.

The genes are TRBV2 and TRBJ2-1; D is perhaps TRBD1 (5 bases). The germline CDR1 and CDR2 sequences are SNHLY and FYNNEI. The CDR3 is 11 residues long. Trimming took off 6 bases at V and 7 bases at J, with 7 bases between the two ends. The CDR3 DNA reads TGTGCCAGCAGGCAGGGTAATGAGCAGTTCTTC. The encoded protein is CASRQGNEQFF.

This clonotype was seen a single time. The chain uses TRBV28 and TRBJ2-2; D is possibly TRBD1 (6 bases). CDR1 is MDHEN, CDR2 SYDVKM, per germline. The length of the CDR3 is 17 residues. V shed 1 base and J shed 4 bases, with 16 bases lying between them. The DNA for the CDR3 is TGTGCCAGCAGTTTATCGGGTTTCCAGGGGTCCACCGGGGAGCTGTTTTTT. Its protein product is CASSLSGFQGSTGELFF.

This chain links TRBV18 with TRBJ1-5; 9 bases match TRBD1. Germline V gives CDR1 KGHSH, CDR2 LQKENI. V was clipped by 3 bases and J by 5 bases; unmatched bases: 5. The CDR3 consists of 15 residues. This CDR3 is CASSPWGQGYQPQHF. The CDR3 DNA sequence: TGTGCCAGCTCACCGTGGGGACAGGGCTATCAGCCCCAGCATTTT.

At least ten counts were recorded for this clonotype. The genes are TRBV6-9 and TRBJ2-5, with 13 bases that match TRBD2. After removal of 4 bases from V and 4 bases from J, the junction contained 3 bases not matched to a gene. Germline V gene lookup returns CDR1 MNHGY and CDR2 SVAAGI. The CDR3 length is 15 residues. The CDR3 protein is CASSFRTSGGETQYF. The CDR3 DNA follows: TGTGCCAGCAGTTTCCGGACTAGCGGGGGAGAGACCCAGTACTTC.

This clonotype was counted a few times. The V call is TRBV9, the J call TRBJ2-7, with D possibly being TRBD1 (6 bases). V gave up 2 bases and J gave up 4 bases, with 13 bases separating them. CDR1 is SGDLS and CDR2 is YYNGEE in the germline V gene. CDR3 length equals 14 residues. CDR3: CASSVDQGTYEQYF. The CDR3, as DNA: TGTGCCAGCAGCGTGGATCAGGGGACATACGAGCAGTACTTC.

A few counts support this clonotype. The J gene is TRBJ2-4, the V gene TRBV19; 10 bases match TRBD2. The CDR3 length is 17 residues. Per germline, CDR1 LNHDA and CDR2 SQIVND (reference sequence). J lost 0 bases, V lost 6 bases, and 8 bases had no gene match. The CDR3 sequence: CASRAGTSEIAKNIQYF. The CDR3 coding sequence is TGTGCCAGTAGAGCCGGGACTAGCGAAATAGCCAAAAACATTCAGTACTTC.

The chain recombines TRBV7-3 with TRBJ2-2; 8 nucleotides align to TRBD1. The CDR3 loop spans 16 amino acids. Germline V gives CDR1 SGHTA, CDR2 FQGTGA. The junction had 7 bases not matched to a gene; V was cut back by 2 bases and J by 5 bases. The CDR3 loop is CASSLRAGGQTGELFF. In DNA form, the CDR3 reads TGTGCCAGCAGCTTACGGGCAGGGGGCCAAACCGGGGAGCTGTTTTTT.

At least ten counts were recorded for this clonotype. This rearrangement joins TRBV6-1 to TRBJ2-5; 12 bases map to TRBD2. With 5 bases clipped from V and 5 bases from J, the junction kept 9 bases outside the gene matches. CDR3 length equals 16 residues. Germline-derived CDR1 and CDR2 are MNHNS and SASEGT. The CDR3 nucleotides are TGTGCCAGCAGTCAGAGGACTAGCGGGAATCGGGAGACCCAGTACTTC. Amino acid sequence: CASSQRTSGNRETQYF.

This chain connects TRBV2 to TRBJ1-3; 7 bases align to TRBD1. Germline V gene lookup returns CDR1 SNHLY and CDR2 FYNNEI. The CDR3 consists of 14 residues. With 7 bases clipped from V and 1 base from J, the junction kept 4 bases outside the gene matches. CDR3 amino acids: CASKETGSGNTIYF. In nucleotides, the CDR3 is TGTGCCAGCAAAGAGACAGGGTCTGGAAACACCATATATTTT.